The clone carrying this T cell receptor (beta chain) was seen at least ten times. This sample is drawn from a study of T cells in Graves' hyperthyroidism and ophthalmopathy. On the study more broadly: Sampling of peripheral blood happened at initial diagnosis, prior to any treatment.

Across 18 months, stable Graves' hyperthyroidism was marked by no progression to ophthalmopathy. Amplification of TCR beta CDR3 regions used RNA as the template. First-round RT-PCR with HTBI primers amplified the TCR CDR3 region. TCRdb passed the multiplex PCR reads through MiXCR, listing each CDR3 protein once. The sample has approximately 380,000 distinct CDR3 sequences, approximately 19% seen once. Germline CDR1 and CDR2: ENHRY and SYGVKD. Germline trimming cut 2 bases from V and 4 bases from J; bases unmatched to any gene: 2. The CDR3 runs to 15 residues. The genes are TRBV10-3 and TRBJ1-5, with TRBD1 matching 10 bases. The sequencing input was blood. The TCR was taken from a woman aged 18-29 years with Graves' hyperthyroidism. The DNA for the CDR3 is TGTGCCATCAGTGAGGGGGGACAGGGGAATCAGCCCCAGCATTTT. Its protein is CAISEGGQGNQPQHF.